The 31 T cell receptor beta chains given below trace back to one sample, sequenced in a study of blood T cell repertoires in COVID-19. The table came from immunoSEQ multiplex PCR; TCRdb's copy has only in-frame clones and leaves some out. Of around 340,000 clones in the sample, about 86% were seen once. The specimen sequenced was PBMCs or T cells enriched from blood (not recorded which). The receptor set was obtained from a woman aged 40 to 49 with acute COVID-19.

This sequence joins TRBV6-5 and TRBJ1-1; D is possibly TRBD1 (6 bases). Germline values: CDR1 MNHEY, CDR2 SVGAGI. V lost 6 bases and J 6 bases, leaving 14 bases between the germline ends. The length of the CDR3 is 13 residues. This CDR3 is CASRPTGYAEAFF. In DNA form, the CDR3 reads TGTGCCAGCAGACCTACAGGGTACGCTGAAGCTTTCTTT.

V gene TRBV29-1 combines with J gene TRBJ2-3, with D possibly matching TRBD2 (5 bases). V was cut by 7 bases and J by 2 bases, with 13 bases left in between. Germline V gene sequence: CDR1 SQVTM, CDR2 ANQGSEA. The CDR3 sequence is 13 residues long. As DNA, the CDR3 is TGCAGCGCTGCGCCCGGGGTCACAGATACGCAGTATTTT. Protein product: CSAAPGVTDTQYF.

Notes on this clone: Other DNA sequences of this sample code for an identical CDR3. The CDR3 here is CASSLSISGNTIYF. The CDR3 DNA follows: TGTGCCAGCAGCTTATCAATCTCTGGAAACACCATATATTTT. The gene calls are TRBV11-2 and TRBJ1-3; D remains unclear. The CDR3 length is 14 residues. The V and J ends lost 2 bases and 0 bases respectively, with 5 bases between them. Germline V lookup: CDR1 SGHAT, CDR2 FQNNGV.

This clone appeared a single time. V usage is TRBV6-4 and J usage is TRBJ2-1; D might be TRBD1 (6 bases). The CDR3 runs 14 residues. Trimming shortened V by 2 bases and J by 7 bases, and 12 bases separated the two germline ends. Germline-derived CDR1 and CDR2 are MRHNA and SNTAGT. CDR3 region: CASSDLRRGNEQFF. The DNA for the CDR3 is TGTGCCAGCAGTGACCTCCGTAGGGGGAATGAGCAGTTCTTC.

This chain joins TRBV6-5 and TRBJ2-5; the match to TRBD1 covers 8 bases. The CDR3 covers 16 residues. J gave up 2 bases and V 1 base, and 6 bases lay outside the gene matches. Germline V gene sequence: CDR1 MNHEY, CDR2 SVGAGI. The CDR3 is CASSYFRGRGQETQYF. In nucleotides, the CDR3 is TGTGCCAGCAGTTACTTCAGGGGGCGAGGACAAGAGACCCAGTACTTC.

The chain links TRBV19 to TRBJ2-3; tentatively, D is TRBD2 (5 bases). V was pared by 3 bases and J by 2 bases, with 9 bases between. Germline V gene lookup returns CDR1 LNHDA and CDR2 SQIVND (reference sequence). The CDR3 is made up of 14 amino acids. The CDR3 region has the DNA TGTGCCAGTAGTATCGGACTGACCACAGATACGCAGTATTTT. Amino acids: CASSIGLTTDTQYF.

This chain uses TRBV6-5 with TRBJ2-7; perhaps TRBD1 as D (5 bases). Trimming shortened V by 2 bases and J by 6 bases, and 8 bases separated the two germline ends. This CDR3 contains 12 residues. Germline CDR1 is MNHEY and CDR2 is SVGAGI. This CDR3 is CASSYQGFEQYF. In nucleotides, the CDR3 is TGTGCCAGCAGTTACCAGGGTTTCGAGCAGTACTTC.

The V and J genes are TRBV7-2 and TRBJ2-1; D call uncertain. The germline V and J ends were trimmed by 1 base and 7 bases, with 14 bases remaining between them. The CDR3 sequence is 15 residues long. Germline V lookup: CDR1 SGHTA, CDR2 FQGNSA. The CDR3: CASSLDRFAGNEQFF. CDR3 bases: TGTGCCAGCAGCTTAGATCGTTTCGCCGGGAATGAGCAGTTCTTC. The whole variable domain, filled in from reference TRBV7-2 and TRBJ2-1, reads GAGVSQSPSNKVTEKGKDVELRCDPISGHTALYWYRQSLGQGLEFLIYFQGNSAPDKSGLPSDRFSAERTGGSVSTLTIQRTQQEDSAVYLCASSLDRFAGNEQFFGPGTRLTVL.

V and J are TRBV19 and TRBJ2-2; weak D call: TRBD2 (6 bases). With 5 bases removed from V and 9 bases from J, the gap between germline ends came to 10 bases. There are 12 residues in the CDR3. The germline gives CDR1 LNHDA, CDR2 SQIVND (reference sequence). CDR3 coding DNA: TGTGCCAGTAGTCGGGGGTACAGGGAGCTGTTTTTT. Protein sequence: CASSRGYRELFF.

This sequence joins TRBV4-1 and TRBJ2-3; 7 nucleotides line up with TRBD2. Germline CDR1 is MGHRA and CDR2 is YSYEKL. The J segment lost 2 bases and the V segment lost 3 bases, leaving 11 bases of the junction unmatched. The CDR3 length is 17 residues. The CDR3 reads CASSHRLDGGFTDTQYF. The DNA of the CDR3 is TGCGCCAGCAGCCATCGGTTGGACGGGGGGTTCACAGATACGCAGTATTTT.

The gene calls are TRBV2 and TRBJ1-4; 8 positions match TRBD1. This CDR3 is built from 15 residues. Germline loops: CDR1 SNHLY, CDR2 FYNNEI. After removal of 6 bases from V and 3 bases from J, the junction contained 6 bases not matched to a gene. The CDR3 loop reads CASSDRGTANEKLFF. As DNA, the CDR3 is TGTGCCAGCAGCGACAGGGGTACCGCTAATGAAAAACTGTTTTTT. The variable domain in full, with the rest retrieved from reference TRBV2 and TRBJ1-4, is EPEVTQTPSHQVTQMGQEVILRCVPISNHLYFYWYRQILGQKVEFLVSFYNNEISEKSEIFDDQFSVERPDGSNFTLKIRSTKLEDSAMYFCASSDRGTANEKLFFGSGTQLSVL.

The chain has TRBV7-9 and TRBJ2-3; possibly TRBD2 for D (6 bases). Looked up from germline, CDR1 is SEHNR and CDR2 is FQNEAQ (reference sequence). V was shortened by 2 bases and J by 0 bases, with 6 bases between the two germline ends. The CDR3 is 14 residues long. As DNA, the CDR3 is TGTGCCAGCAGCTTACGGGGGAGCACAGATACGCAGTATTTT. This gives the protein CASSLRGSTDTQYF. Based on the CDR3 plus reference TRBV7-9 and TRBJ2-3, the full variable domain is DTGVSQNPRHKITKRGQNVTFRCDPISEHNRLYWYRQTLGQGPEFLTYFQNEAQLEKSRLLSDRFSAERPKGSFSTLEIQRTEQGDSAMYLCASSLRGSTDTQYFGPGTRLTVL.

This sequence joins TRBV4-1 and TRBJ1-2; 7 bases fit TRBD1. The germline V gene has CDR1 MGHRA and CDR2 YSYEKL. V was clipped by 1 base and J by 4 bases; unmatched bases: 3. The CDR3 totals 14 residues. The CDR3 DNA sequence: TGCGCCAGCAGCCAAGTGGACAGGCCCTATGGCTACACCTTC. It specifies CASSQVDRPYGYTF.

The CDR3 sequence is CATSEASGAQYNEQFF. The CDR3 DNA reads TGTGCCACCAGTGAAGCTAGCGGGGCCCAATACAATGAGCAGTTCTTC. This chain connects TRBV24-1 to TRBJ2-1; 9 bases line up with TRBD2. Germline V lookup: CDR1 KGHDR, CDR2 SFDVKD. The junction had 7 bases not matched to a gene; V was cut back by 4 bases and J by 4 bases. There are 16 residues in the CDR3.

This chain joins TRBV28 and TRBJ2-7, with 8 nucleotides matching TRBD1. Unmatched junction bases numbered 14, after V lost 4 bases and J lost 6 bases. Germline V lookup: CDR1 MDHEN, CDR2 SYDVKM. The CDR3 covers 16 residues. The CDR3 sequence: CASSSPGTGIPGEQYF. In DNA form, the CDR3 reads TGTGCCAGCAGTTCTCCCGGGACAGGAATCCCCGGCGAGCAGTACTTC.

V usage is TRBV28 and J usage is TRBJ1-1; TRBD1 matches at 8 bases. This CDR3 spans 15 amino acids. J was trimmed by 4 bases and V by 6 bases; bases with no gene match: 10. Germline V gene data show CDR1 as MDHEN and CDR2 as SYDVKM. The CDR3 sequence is CASRGPDRGITEAFF. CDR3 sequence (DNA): TGTGCCAGCAGAGGCCCTGACAGGGGAATCACTGAAGCTTTCTTT. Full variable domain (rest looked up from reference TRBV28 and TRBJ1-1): DVKVTQSSRYLVKRTGEKVFLECVQDMDHENMFWYRQDPGLGLRLIYFSYDVKMKEKGDIPEGYSVSREKKERFSLILESASTNQTSMYLCASRGPDRGITEAFFGQGTRLTVV.

In nucleotides, the CDR3 is TGTGCCAGCACCCATGGGGACTTTCAAGAGACCCAGTACTTC. Protein sequence: CASTHGDFQETQYF. The chain recombines TRBV2 with TRBJ2-5; D possibly corresponds to TRBD2 (6 bases). Germline V gives CDR1 SNHLY, CDR2 FYNNEI. CDR3 length equals 14 residues. With 7 bases removed from V and 2 bases from J, the gap between germline ends came to 14 bases.

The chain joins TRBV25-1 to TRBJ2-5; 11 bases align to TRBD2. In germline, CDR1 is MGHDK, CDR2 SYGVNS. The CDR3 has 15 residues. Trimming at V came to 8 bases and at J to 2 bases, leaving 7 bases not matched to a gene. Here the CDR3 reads CASGASGGRQETQYF. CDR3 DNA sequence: TGTGCCAGCGGAGCTAGCGGGGGGAGGCAAGAGACCCAGTACTTC.

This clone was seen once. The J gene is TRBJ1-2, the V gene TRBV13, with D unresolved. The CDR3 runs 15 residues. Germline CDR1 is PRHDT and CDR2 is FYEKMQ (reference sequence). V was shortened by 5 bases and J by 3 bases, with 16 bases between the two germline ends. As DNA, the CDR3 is TGTGCCAGCAGCCTGAGAGTCAGCGGAGACTATGGCTACACCTTC. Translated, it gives CASSLRVSGDYGYTF. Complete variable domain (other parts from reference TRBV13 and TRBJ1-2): AAGVIQSPRHLIKEKRETATLKCYPIPRHDTVYWYQQGPGQDPQFLISFYEKMQSDKGSIPDRFSAQQFSDYHSELNMSSLELGDSALYFCASSLRVSGDYGYTFGSGTRLTVV.

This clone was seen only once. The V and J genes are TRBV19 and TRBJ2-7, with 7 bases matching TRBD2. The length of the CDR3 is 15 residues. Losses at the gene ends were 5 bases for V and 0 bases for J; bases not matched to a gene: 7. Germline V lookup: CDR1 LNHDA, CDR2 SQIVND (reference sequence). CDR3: CASSPGRASSYEQYF. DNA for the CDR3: TGTGCCAGTAGTCCAGGGAGGGCGAGCTCCTACGAGCAGTACTTC.

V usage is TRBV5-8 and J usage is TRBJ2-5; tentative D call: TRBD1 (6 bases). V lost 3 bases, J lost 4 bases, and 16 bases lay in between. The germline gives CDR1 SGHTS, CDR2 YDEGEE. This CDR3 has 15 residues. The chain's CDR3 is CASSSSHRVGETQYF. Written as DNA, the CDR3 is TGTGCCAGCAGCTCAAGTCACAGGGTAGGAGAGACCCAGTACTTC. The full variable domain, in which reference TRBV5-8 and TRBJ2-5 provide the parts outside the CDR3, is EAGVTQSPTHLIKTRGQQATLRCSPISGHTSVYWYQQALGLGLQFLLWYDEGEERNRGNFPPRFSGRQFPNYSSELNVNALELEDSALYLCASSSSHRVGETQYFGPGTRLLVL.

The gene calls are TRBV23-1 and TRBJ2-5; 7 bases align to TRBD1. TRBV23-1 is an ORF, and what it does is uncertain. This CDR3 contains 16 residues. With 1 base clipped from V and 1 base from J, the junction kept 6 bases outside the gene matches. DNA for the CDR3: TGCGCCAGCAGTCAATGGGGGACAGCGGTCCAAGAGACCCAGTACTTC. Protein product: CASSQWGTAVQETQYF.

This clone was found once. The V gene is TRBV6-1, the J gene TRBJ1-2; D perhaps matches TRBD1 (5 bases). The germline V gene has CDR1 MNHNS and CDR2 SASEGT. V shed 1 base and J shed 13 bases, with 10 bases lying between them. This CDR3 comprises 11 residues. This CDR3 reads CASSEVGAITF. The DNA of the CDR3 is TGTGCCAGCAGTGAAGTTGGGGCAATCACCTTC.

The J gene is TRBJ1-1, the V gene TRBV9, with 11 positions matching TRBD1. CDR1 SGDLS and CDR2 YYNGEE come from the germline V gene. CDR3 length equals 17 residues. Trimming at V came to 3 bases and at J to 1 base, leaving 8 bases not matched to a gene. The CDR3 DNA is TGTGCCAGCAGCGCTTCGCGGGACAGGGGGGAGAACACTGAAGCTTTCTTT. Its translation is CASSASRDRGENTEAFF. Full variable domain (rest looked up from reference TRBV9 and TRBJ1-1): DSGVTQTPKHLITATGQRVTLRCSPRSGDLSVYWYQQSLDQGLQFLIQYYNGEERAKGNILERFSAQQFPDLHSELNLSSLELGDSALYFCASSASRDRGENTEAFFGQGTRLTVV.

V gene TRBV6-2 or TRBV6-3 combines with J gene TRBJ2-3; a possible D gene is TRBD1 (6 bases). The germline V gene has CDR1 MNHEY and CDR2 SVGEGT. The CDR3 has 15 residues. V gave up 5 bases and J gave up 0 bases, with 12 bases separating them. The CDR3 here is CASSGRDTSTDTQYF. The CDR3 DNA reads TGTGCCAGCAGTGGCCGGGACACCAGCACAGATACGCAGTATTTT.

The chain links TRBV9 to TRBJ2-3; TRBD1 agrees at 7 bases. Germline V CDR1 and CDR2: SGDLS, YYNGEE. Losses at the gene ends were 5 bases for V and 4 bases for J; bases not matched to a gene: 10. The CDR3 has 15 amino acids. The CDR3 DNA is TGTGCCAGCAGTCCCGCGCCACAGGGGTCAGATACGCAGTATTTT. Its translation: CASSPAPQGSDTQYF.

The CDR3 sequence: CASSTRDEGKLFF. The DNA for the CDR3 is TGTGCCAGCAGCACCCGGGATGAGGGAAAACTGTTTTTT. The V and J genes are TRBV7-8 and TRBJ1-4, with D unresolved. This CDR3 spans 13 amino acids. Germline V CDR1 and CDR2: SGHVS, FQNEAQ. Trimming took 5 bases from V and 10 from J, leaving 14 bases between them.

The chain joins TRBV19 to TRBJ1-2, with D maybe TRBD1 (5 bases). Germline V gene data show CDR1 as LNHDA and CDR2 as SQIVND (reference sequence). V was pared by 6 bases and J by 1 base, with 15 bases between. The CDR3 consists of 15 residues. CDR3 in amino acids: CASRMTAYLNYGYTF. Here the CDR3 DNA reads TGTGCCAGTAGAATGACAGCCTACCTTAACTATGGCTACACCTTC.

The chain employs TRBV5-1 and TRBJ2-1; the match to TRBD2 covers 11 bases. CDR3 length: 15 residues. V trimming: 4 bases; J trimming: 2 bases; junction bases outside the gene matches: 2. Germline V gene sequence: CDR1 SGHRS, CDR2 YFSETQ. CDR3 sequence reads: CASSTSGSPYNEQFF. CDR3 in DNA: TGCGCCAGCAGCACTAGCGGGAGCCCCTACAATGAGCAGTTCTTC.

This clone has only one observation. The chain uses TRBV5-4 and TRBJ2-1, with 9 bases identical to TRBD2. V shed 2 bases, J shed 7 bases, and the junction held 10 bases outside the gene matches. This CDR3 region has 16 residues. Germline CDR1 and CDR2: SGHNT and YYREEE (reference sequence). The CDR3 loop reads CASSLGGGAVWNEQFF. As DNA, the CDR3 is TGTGCCAGCAGCTTAGGCGGGGGGGCCGTGTGGAATGAGCAGTTCTTC.

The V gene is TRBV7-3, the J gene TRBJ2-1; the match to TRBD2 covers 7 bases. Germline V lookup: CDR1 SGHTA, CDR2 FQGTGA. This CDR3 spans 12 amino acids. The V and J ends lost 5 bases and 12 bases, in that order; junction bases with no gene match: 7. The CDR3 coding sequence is TGTGCCAGCAGCCTCGAAACGGGAGGGCAGTTCTTC. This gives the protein CASSLETGGQFF.